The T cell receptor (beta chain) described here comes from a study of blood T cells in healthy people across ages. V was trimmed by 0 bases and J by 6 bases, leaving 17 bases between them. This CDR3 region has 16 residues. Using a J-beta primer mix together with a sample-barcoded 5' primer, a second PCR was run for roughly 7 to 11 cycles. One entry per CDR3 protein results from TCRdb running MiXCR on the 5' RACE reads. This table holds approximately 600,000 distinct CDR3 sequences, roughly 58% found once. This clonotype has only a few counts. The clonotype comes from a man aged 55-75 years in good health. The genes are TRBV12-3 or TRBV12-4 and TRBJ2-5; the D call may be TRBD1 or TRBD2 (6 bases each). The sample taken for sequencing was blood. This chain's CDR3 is CASSLAVGGGVKTQYF. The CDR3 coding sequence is TGTGCCAGCAGTTTAGCGGTAGGAGGGGGTGTAAAGACCCAGTACTTC.